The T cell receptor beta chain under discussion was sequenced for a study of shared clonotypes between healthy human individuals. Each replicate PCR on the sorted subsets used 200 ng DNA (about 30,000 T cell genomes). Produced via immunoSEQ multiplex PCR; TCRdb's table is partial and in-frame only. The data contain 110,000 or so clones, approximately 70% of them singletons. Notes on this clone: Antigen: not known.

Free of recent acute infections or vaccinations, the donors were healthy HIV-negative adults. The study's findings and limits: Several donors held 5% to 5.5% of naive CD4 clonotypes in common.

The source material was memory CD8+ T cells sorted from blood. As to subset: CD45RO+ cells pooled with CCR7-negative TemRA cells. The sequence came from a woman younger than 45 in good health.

The CDR3 sequence is CASSLVGADYGYTF. For the CDR3, the DNA is TGCGCCAGCAGCTTGGTAGGCGCCGACTATGGCTACACCTTC. This rearrangement joins TRBV5-1 to TRBJ1-2; D is undetermined. Germline V gene sequence: CDR1 SGHRS, CDR2 YFSETQ. Trimming removed 0 bases from V and 3 bases from J, with 9 bases in between. This CDR3 comprises 14 residues.